This T cell receptor beta chain was sequenced in a study of T-cell reconstitution after alpha-beta-depleted transplantation in children. Researchers prepared the TCRbeta library using unique molecular identifiers, the study reports. TCRdb re-derived calls from the PCR reads in MiXCR, one entry per CDR3 protein. The profile covers more than 450,000 distinct CDR3 sequences, with about 17% appearing a single time and approximately 3% taken by the ten largest. This clonotype was observed once. V shed 10 bases and J 2 bases; nucleotides not matched to a gene: 11. The CDR3 is made up of 15 amino acids. Germline CDR1 reads MNHEY; CDR2 reads SMNVEV (reference sequence).

This chain uses TRBV27 with TRBJ1-5; 7 bases fit TRBD1. Sequenced material: PBMCs from the stem cell graft donor, taken from the stem cell graft. The sequence was obtained from a human donor who donated a stem cell graft to a child with acute lymphoblastic leukemia. CDR3 protein: CATGLAGTGNQPQHF. DNA for the CDR3: TGTGCCACCGGGTTAGCCGGGACAGGCAATCAGCCCCAGCATTTT.